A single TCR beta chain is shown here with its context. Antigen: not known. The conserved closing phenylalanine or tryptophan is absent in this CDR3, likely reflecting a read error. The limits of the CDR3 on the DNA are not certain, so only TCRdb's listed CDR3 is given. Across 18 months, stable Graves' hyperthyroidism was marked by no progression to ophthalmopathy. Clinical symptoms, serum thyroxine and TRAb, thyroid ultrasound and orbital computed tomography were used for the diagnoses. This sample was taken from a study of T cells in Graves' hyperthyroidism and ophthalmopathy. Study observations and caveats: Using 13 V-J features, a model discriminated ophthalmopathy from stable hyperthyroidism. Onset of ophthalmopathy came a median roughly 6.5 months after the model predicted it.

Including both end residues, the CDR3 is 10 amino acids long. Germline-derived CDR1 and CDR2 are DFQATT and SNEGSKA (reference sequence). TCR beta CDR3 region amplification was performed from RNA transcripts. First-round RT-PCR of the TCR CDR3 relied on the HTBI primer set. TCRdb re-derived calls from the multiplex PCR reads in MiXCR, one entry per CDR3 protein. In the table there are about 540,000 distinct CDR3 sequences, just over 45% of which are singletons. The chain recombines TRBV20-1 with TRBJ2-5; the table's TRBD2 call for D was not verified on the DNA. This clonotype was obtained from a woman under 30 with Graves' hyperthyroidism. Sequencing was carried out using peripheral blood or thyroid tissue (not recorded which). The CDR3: CSARDTGTSV.